These 25 T cell receptor beta chains originate from one sample sequenced in a study of T-cell reconstitution after alpha-beta-depleted transplantation in children. Molecular barcoding with unique molecular identifiers was used for the TCRbeta library. TCRdb re-derived calls from the PCR reads in MiXCR, one entry per CDR3 protein. The data contain 450,000 to 700,000 distinct CDR3 sequences, over 25% of them singletons. Sequences were derived from PBMCs, sampled before TCRalphabeta/CD19-depleted stem cell transplant. The receptors were sampled from a boy in the first two years of life with Wiskott-Aldrich syndrome, due to receive a stem cell transplant.

J is TRBJ2-7 and V is TRBV20-1, with 9 bases lining up with TRBD1. This CDR3 is built from 13 residues. Germline trimming cut 6 bases from V and 3 bases from J; bases unmatched to any gene: 6. Germline CDR1 and CDR2: DFQATT and SNEGSKA (reference sequence). The CDR3 DNA sequence: TGCAGTGCCACGGACAGGGGCGGCTACGAGCAGTACTTC. Translating it yields CSATDRGGYEQYF.

In this sample, this clonotype turned up a few times. This sequence joins TRBV5-1 and TRBJ2-1, with D uncertain. Germline loops: CDR1 SGHRS, CDR2 YFSETQ. The CDR3 runs to 15 residues. V lost 1 base to trimming and J lost 8 bases, with 16 bases between them. CDR3 protein: CASSLKSASMDEQFF. The DNA of the CDR3 is TGCGCCAGCAGCTTGAAGTCTGCCTCTATGGATGAGCAGTTCTTC.

This clonotype was seen only a few times. The V call is TRBV6-1, the J call TRBJ2-1, with 9 bases that match TRBD2. CDR1 MNHNS and CDR2 SASEGT come from the germline V gene. With 6 bases clipped from V and 6 bases from J, the junction kept 9 bases outside the gene matches. CDR3 size: 15 residues. Written as DNA, the CDR3 is TGTGCCAGCAGCCAACGTAGCGGGAGTGTCAATGAGCAGTTCTTC. Encoded protein: CASSQRSGSVNEQFF.

The chain combines TRBV9 with TRBJ2-2; a weak D match, TRBD1 (6 bases). Trimming removed 0 bases from V and 7 bases from J, with 16 bases in between. Looked up from germline, CDR1 is SGDLS and CDR2 is YYNGEE. The CDR3 covers 16 residues. For the CDR3, the DNA is TGTGCCAGCAGCGTAGTCACAGGGAGTATGAACGGGGAGCTGTTTTTT. Its protein is CASSVVTGSMNGELFF. Complete variable domain (other parts from reference TRBV9 and TRBJ2-2): DSGVTQTPKHLITATGQRVTLRCSPRSGDLSVYWYQQSLDQGLQFLIQYYNGEERAKGNILERFSAQQFPDLHSELNLSSLELGDSALYFCASSVVTGSMNGELFFGEGSRLTVL.

This clonotype has just a few counts. The CDR3 coding sequence is TGTGCCAGCAGCGTGACTAGCTCGAACAATGAGCAGTTCTTC. Its protein is CASSVTSSNNEQFF. This chain links TRBV9 with TRBJ2-1, with 7 bases aligning to TRBD2. Trimming cost V 2 bases and J 5 bases; bases outside gene matches: 4. The CDR3 is made up of 14 amino acids. CDR1 SGDLS and CDR2 YYNGEE come from the germline V gene.

V is TRBV5-1 and J is TRBJ2-1; tentative D call: TRBD2 (5 bases). Trimming left V 3 bases short and J 2 bases short, with 21 bases between. The germline gives CDR1 SGHRS, CDR2 YFSETQ. This CDR3 is built from 18 residues. The CDR3: CASSSQRGRPFTYNEQFF. The CDR3 DNA reads TGCGCCAGCAGCTCGCAGCGAGGGCGTCCCTTCACCTACAATGAGCAGTTCTTC.

Only a few counts were recorded for this clonotype. The chain recombines TRBV5-6 with TRBJ2-5; TRBD2 aligns across 10 bases. Germline CDR1 reads SGHDT; CDR2 reads YYEEEE. This CDR3 has 14 amino acids. After removal of 4 bases from V and 5 bases from J, the junction contained 5 bases not matched to a gene. CDR3 DNA sequence: TGTGCCAGCAGCGTGGGACTAGCGTCGGAGACCCAGTACTTC. This sequence encodes CASSVGLASETQYF.

This clonotype was observed a handful of times. The chain employs TRBV12-3 or TRBV12-4 and TRBJ2-6; D perhaps matches TRBD2 (5 bases). The V and J ends lost 4 bases and 0 bases respectively, with 13 bases between them. The CDR3 sequence is 17 residues long. The CDR3 sequence is CASSSGLTYSGANVLTF. The CDR3 bases are TGTGCCAGCAGTTCAGGACTCACCTACTCTGGGGCCAACGTCCTGACTTTC.

The genes are TRBV11-1 and TRBJ2-7; 9 nucleotides align to TRBD2. The CDR3 runs to 14 residues. Germline trimming cut 6 bases from V and 2 bases from J; bases unmatched to any gene: 5. The germline CDR1 and CDR2 sequences are SGHAT and FQDESV (reference sequence). Here the CDR3 reads CASRDSGRTYEQYF. Here the CDR3 DNA reads TGTGCCAGCAGGGATAGCGGGAGAACCTACGAGCAGTACTTC.

The chain combines TRBV14 with TRBJ2-5; 11 positions agree with TRBD2. After removal of 1 base from V and 1 base from J, the junction contained 8 bases not matched to a gene. This CDR3 comprises 18 residues. Germline CDR1 SGHDN, CDR2 FVKESK. The CDR3 region has the DNA TGTGCCAGCAGCCAAGGGAAGATAGCGGGAGGGACCCAAGAGACCCAGTACTTC. This gives the protein CASSQGKIAGGTQETQYF. The entire variable domain, with the rest obtained from reference TRBV14 and TRBJ2-5, is as follows: EAGVTQFPSHSVIEKGQTVTLRCDPISGHDNLYWYRRVMGKEIKFLLHFVKESKQDESGMPNNRFLAERTGGTYSTLKVQPAELEDSGVYFCASSQGKIAGGTQETQYFGPGTRLLVL.

Many counts were recorded for this clonotype. V gene TRBV20-1 combines with J gene TRBJ2-1, with TRBD2 matching over 10 bases. The germline gives CDR1 DFQATT, CDR2 SNEGSKA (reference sequence). This CDR3 region has 13 residues. V trimming: 6 bases; J trimming: 6 bases; junction bases outside the gene matches: 5. The CDR3 sequence: CSARAGGSNEQFF. CDR3 in DNA: TGCAGTGCCCGAGCGGGAGGGAGCAATGAGCAGTTCTTC.

A few counts support this clonotype. The chain combines TRBV7-9 with TRBJ2-4, with D perhaps matching TRBD1 (5 bases). The length of the CDR3 is 15 residues. V lost 5 bases and J 4 bases, leaving 15 bases between the germline ends. Germline V gives CDR1 SEHNR, CDR2 FQNEAQ (reference sequence). The CDR3 region has the DNA TGTGCCAGCAGCCAAGCAGGGATGAGAAAAAACATTCAGTACTTC. Translated, it gives CASSQAGMRKNIQYF.

This clonotype was seen repeatedly, ten times or more. The CDR3 nucleotides read TGCGCCAGCAGTTTACGGCAAAACACCGGGGAGCTGTTTTTT. Protein product: CASSLRQNTGELFF. The V gene is TRBV5-1, the J gene TRBJ2-2; D remains unclear. Germline CDR1 and CDR2: SGHRS and YFSETQ. CDR3 length: 14 amino acids. V lost 5 bases to trimming and J lost 2 bases, with 10 bases between them.

The J gene is TRBJ2-1, the V gene TRBV7-9, with 8 bases aligning to TRBD2. V dropped 5 bases and J dropped 0; count of bases not matched to a gene: 9. Looked up from germline, CDR1 is SEHNR and CDR2 is FQNEAQ (reference sequence). The CDR3 has 17 amino acids. Written as DNA, the CDR3 is TGTGCCAGCAGCCCCCGGACTAGCCCGAGCTCCTACAATGAGCAGTTCTTC. Amino acids: CASSPRTSPSSYNEQFF.

This chain links TRBV12-3 or TRBV12-4 with TRBJ2-7, with TRBD2 matching over 7 bases. This CDR3 comprises 11 residues. Germline trimming cut 8 bases from V and 4 bases from J; bases unmatched to any gene: 2. CDR3 coding DNA: TGTGCCAGCGGGGGGGGTTACGAGCAGTACTTC. Its protein is CASGGGYEQYF.

Written as DNA, the CDR3 is TGTGCCAGCAGCTTCGCCGGCCTCGAGCAGTACTTC. Its translation is CASSFAGLEQYF. The chain employs TRBV13 and TRBJ2-7; D is ambiguous. The germline CDR1 and CDR2 sequences are PRHDT and FYEKMQ (reference sequence). The CDR3 totals 12 residues. The V gene lost 3 bases and the J gene lost 6 bases, with 9 bases spanning the gap.

In this sample, this clonotype turned up a few times. The chain joins TRBV6-6 to TRBJ2-1; D is ambiguous. Trimming left V 2 bases short and J 2 bases short, with 1 base between. CDR3 length: 12 residues. Germline lookup yields CDR1 MNHNY and CDR2 SVGAGI (reference sequence). The CDR3 bases are TGTGCCAGCAGTTACGCCTACAATGAGCAGTTCTTC. This gives the protein CASSYAYNEQFF.

The rearrangement uses TRBV4-2 and TRBJ2-7, with TRBD1 as a possible D gene (5 bases). This CDR3 has 15 amino acids. Germline V CDR1 and CDR2: LGHNA, YNFKEQ. Trimming pared 0 bases from V and 3 bases from J, leaving 12 bases between. CDR3 sequence: CASSQDLQTDYEQYF. CDR3 DNA sequence: TGTGCCAGCAGCCAAGATCTTCAGACAGACTACGAGCAGTACTTC.

This clonotype was observed a few times. The rearrangement links TRBV15 to TRBJ1-6; perhaps TRBD1 as D (5 bases). The germline gives CDR1 LNHNV, CDR2 YYDKDF (reference sequence). Trimming shortened V by 2 bases and J by 9 bases, and 17 bases separated the two germline ends. The CDR3 covers 16 residues. This CDR3 is CATSRPQGVQGSPLHF. CDR3 coding DNA: TGTGCCACCAGCAGACCCCAGGGAGTCCAAGGTTCACCCCTCCACTTT.

This clonotype has just a few counts. This chain links TRBV7-2 with TRBJ2-7; D call uncertain. CDR3 length equals 12 residues. CDR1 SGHTA and CDR2 FQGNSA come from the germline V gene. V was shortened by 5 bases and J by 2 bases, with 7 bases between the two germline ends. The CDR3 loop reads CASSHKTYEQYF. The CDR3 nucleotides read TGTGCCAGCAGCCACAAAACCTACGAGCAGTACTTC.

In its sample, this clonotype was seen a few times. The chain carries TRBV6-5 and TRBJ2-5, with TRBD2 identical over 15 bases. The CDR3 contains 19 residues. Germline-derived CDR1 and CDR2 are MNHEY and SVGAGI. Trimming cost V 0 bases and J 10 bases; bases outside gene matches: 15. The CDR3 DNA reads as TGTGCCAGCAGTTACTCTGAAACCGGGACTAGCGGGAGGTGGCGGAGCCAGTACTTC. This codes for CASSYSETGTSGRWRSQYF.

This clonotype has a handful of counts. V and J are TRBV28 and TRBJ1-1, with TRBD1 as a possible D gene (6 bases). The CDR3 spans 15 residues. Trimming removed 3 bases from V and 0 bases from J, with 11 bases in between. Per the germline V gene, CDR1 is MDHEN and CDR2 is SYDVKM. In DNA, the CDR3 is TGTGCCAGCAGTTTGCTAGACAGGCTGAACACTGAAGCTTTCTTT. This translates into CASSLLDRLNTEAFF.

This clonotype has more than one count but fewer than ten. In DNA form, the CDR3 reads TGTGCCAGCAGAGCGCGGGGGACTAGAGTTACCGGGGAGCTGTTTTTT. This codes for CASRARGTRVTGELFF. The chain joins TRBV2 to TRBJ2-2; 8 bases align to TRBD2. The CDR3 sequence is 16 residues long. V was pared by 6 bases and J by 5 bases, with 11 bases of the junction left unmatched. Per germline, CDR1 SNHLY and CDR2 FYNNEI.

The chain is built from TRBV14 and TRBJ2-7; 11 bases align to TRBD1. CDR1 and CDR2 (germline): SGHDN, FVKESK. J gave up 2 bases and V 8 bases, and 8 bases lay outside the gene matches. The CDR3 has 15 amino acids. Here the CDR3 reads CASARTGGKTYEQYF. Written as DNA, the CDR3 is TGTGCCAGCGCTAGGACAGGGGGCAAGACCTACGAGCAGTACTTC.

V and J are TRBV27 and TRBJ2-1; TRBD2 agrees at 8 bases. The CDR3 contains 15 residues. The germline CDR1 and CDR2 sequences are MNHEY and SMNVEV (reference sequence). V lost 0 bases and J lost 9; bases outside the gene matches: 7. The CDR3 reads CASSLSSGIGSEQFF. The CDR3 DNA is TGTGCCAGCAGTTTATCTAGCGGGATTGGGAGTGAGCAGTTCTTC.